The 26 T cell receptor beta chains below were found in one sample sequenced in a study of T-cell reconstitution after alpha-beta-depleted transplantation in children (dated by TCRdb to about 2016). The method behind the library was PCR. Sequencer: Illumina HiSeq 2500. To normalize quantification of the TCRbeta repertoire, the TCR libraries were built with molecular barcoding that relied on unique molecular identifiers. TCRdb cleaned the public reads at Q25 with fastp, built clones with MiXCR and kept in-frame beta chains. Under each unique CDR3 protein, matching rows form one entry showing the most common genes and DNA. A total of hundreds of thousands of distinct CDR3 sequences appear in this sample, approximately 12% of them only once. Around 2% of the sample is taken by the ten largest. The sample's treatment or condition label, decoded: allogeneic hematopoietic cell transplantation with graft depleted of TCRalphabeta T cells and CD19 B cells.

The starting material was PBMCs, mostly from graft donor cells, obtained 360 days after TCRalphabeta/CD19-depleted stem cell transplant. The receptors originated from a male patient younger than 18 who had a stem cell transplant for acute myeloid leukemia, so the T cells may come from the graft donor.

This clonotype was counted a few times. The chain has TRBV5-1 and TRBJ2-3; 8 positions agree with TRBD2. Germline lookup yields CDR1 SGHRS and CDR2 YFSETQ. Germline trimming cut 4 bases from V and 6 bases from J; bases unmatched to any gene: 19. CDR3 length: 18 amino acids. In DNA form, the CDR3 reads TGCGCCAGCAGCACCTTAGCGGGACACATCCCAACTGCGGATACGCAGTATTTT. Translating it yields CASSTLAGHIPTADTQYF.

This clonotype has a count of ten or more. The V gene is TRBV28, the J gene TRBJ1-1; TRBD1 might be the D (5 bases). Germline values: CDR1 MDHEN, CDR2 SYDVKM. This CDR3 has 13 amino acids. V lost 8 bases and J 0 bases, leaving 10 bases between the germline ends. The DNA for the CDR3 is TGTGCCAGCGGGGGAGGGATGAACACTGAAGCTTTCTTT. This translates into CASGGGMNTEAFF.

The chain uses TRBV15 and TRBJ1-5; 11 bases align to TRBD1. CDR1 is LNHNV and CDR2 is YYDKDF in the germline V gene (reference sequence). Losses at the gene ends were 5 bases for V and 5 bases for J; bases not matched to a gene: 5. The CDR3 is 15 residues long. CDR3 in amino acids: CATSYRTGGDQPQHF. CDR3 sequence (DNA): TGTGCCACCAGCTATCGGACAGGGGGCGATCAGCCCCAGCATTTT.

There are a few counts of this clonotype. The chain has TRBV11-2 and TRBJ2-2; D might be TRBD1 (6 bases). This CDR3 comprises 19 residues. Germline V gene sequence: CDR1 SGHAT, CDR2 FQNNGV. V was cut by 1 base and J by 1 base, with 19 bases left in between. The CDR3 sequence is CASSLVHHQGFGNTGELFF. In nucleotides, the CDR3 is TGTGCCAGCAGCTTAGTTCATCATCAGGGGTTCGGGAACACCGGGGAGCTGTTTTTT.

This clonotype came up many times. This chain links TRBV29-1 with TRBJ2-5, with TRBD2 as a possible D gene (6 bases). CDR1 SQVTM and CDR2 ANQGSEA come from the germline V gene. CDR3 length equals 14 residues. The V end lost 0 bases, the J end lost 4 bases, and 12 bases lay between the germline ends. The CDR3 DNA reads TGCAGCGTTGAAGATCGGGGGACCTCAGAGACCCAGTACTTC. Its protein product is CSVEDRGTSETQYF.

J is TRBJ2-7 and V is TRBV4-3; D perhaps matches TRBD1 (5 bases). Between the trimmed V and J ends, which lost 0 bases and 4 bases, there was a span of 13 bases. Looked up from germline, CDR1 is LGHNA and CDR2 is YSLEER. The CDR3 is 15 residues long. CDR3 coding DNA: TGCGCCAGCAGCCAAGAACCTGCCGACAGTTACGAGCAGTACTTC. It is translated as CASSQEPADSYEQYF.

This clonotype has a handful of counts. The chain couples TRBV20-1 to TRBJ2-3; 12 bases map to TRBD2. The germline V gene encodes CDR1 DFQATT and CDR2 SNEGSKA (reference sequence). J was trimmed by 4 bases and V by 5 bases; bases with no gene match: 7. This CDR3 region has 15 residues. The CDR3 region has the DNA TGCAGTGCTCGGCTAGCGGGGGGGGTTGCAGATACGCAGTATTTT. It encodes CSARLAGGVADTQYF.

The chain couples TRBV5-1 to TRBJ2-5; D may be TRBD1 or TRBD2 (6 bases each). This CDR3 has 16 residues. V was shortened by 0 bases and J by 5 bases, with 17 bases between the two germline ends. Germline loops: CDR1 SGHRS, CDR2 YFSETQ. CDR3 bases: TGCGCCAGCAGCTTGGAGGACAGACTAGGGATGGAGACCCAGTACTTC. It yields the protein CASSLEDRLGMETQYF.

V and J are TRBV12-3 or TRBV12-4 and TRBJ2-7; the D gene is possibly TRBD1 (5 bases). Trimming took off 4 bases at V and 0 bases at J, with 19 bases between the two ends. This CDR3 is 17 amino acids long. CDR3 sequence: CASSSPFDRWSSYEQYF. The DNA of the CDR3 is TGTGCCAGCAGTTCCCCCTTTGACAGATGGAGCTCCTACGAGCAGTACTTC.

The rearrangement uses TRBV5-6 and TRBJ2-5; TRBD2 is a possible D gene (5 bases). The V and J ends lost 4 bases and 1 base respectively, with 11 bases between them. The CDR3 loop spans 14 amino acids. Germline lookup yields CDR1 SGHDT and CDR2 YYEEEE. The DNA for the CDR3 is TGTGCCAGCAGCCTCCCGGACTCCCAAGAGACCCAGTACTTC. Amino acid sequence: CASSLPDSQETQYF.

This chain links TRBV28 with TRBJ2-7; D is undetermined. Trimming took 5 bases from V and 0 from J, leaving 20 bases between them. CDR1 MDHEN and CDR2 SYDVKM come from the germline V gene. CDR3 length equals 17 residues. In nucleotides, the CDR3 is TGTGCCAGCAGTCTGATAGAAGCCGGCTTTAGCTCCTACGAGCAGTACTTC. Protein: CASSLIEAGFSSYEQYF.

This clonotype was observed a handful of times. The chain carries TRBV10-3 and TRBJ2-3; no definite D call. Looked up from germline, CDR1 is ENHRY and CDR2 is SYGVKD. This CDR3 comprises 15 residues. The V end was cut by 3 bases, the J end by 0 bases, with 10 bases between. CDR3 DNA: TGTGCCATCAGTGATGGCAGCACTAGCACAGATACGCAGTATTTT. It yields the protein CAISDGSTSTDTQYF.

The V gene is TRBV27, the J gene TRBJ1-2; 8 bases map to TRBD1. The CDR3 contains 14 residues. CDR1 and CDR2 (germline): MNHEY, SMNVEV (reference sequence). With 7 bases clipped from V and 5 bases from J, the junction kept 9 bases outside the gene matches. DNA for the CDR3: TGTGCCAGCACCCGGACAGGGAATCATTATGGCTACACCTTC. It translates to CASTRTGNHYGYTF.

This clonotype was detected only a few times. The chain has TRBV28 and TRBJ1-6; 9 nucleotides match TRBD1. Germline CDR1 reads MDHEN; CDR2 reads SYDVKM. V was pared by 4 bases and J by 10 bases, with 8 bases of the junction left unmatched. This CDR3 is 15 amino acids long. In nucleotides, the CDR3 is TGTGCCAGCAGTTGGGACAGGGTCTTCAAATCACCCCTCCACTTT. Protein: CASSWDRVFKSPLHF. The full variable domain, with the rest looked up from reference TRBV28 and TRBJ1-6, is DVKVTQSSRYLVKRTGEKVFLECVQDMDHENMFWYRQDPGLGLRLIYFSYDVKMKEKGDIPEGYSVSREKKERFSLILESASTNQTSMYLCASSWDRVFKSPLHFGNGTRLTVT.

The CDR3 coding sequence is TGTGCCAGCTCACCAGGGCCAGGGGGCAATCAGCCCCAGCATTTT. It yields the protein CASSPGPGGNQPQHF. The V and J genes are TRBV18 and TRBJ1-5; weak D call: TRBD1 (6 bases). The V gene lost 2 bases and the J gene lost 2 bases, with 10 bases spanning the gap. CDR1 is KGHSH, CDR2 LQKENI, per germline. CDR3 length equals 15 residues.

There are a few counts of this clonotype. The chain employs TRBV21-1 and TRBJ2-1. TRBV21-1 is listed as a pseudogene. The CDR3 length is 14 residues. DNA for the CDR3: TGTGCCAGCAGCAAAGACGAAGCAAACAATGAGCAGTTCTTC. It specifies CASSKDEANNEQFF.

This chain joins TRBV5-1 and TRBJ1-1; 7 nucleotides match TRBD1. Germline values: CDR1 SGHRS, CDR2 YFSETQ. The ends lost 6 bases at V and 0 bases at J; junction bases unmatched: 11. This CDR3 region has 16 residues. The CDR3 DNA is TGCGCCAGCACCTTAGGACAGGCATTTATGAACACTGAAGCTTTCTTT. Translated, it gives CASTLGQAFMNTEAFF.

This sequence joins TRBV29-1 and TRBJ2-7; 13 nucleotides align to TRBD2. With V trimmed by 1 base and J by 7 bases, 16 bases remained unmatched. Germline CDR1 reads SQVTM; CDR2 reads ANQGSEA. The CDR3 has 18 residues. The CDR3 loop reads CSVEGRGTSGRAQREQYF. For the CDR3, the DNA is TGCAGCGTTGAAGGAAGGGGAACTAGCGGGAGGGCCCAACGTGAGCAGTACTTC.

There are a few counts of this clonotype. The CDR3 protein is CASSWGPRDVRRERGYNEQFF. The DNA of the CDR3 is TGCGCCAGCAGTTGGGGTCCGAGGGACGTAAGGCGGGAGCGGGGATACAATGAGCAGTTCTTC. This chain connects TRBV5-1 to TRBJ2-1; 7 bases fit TRBD2. CDR1 is SGHRS and CDR2 is YFSETQ in the germline V gene. V dropped 5 bases and J dropped 4; count of bases not matched to a gene: 27. The CDR3 runs 21 residues.

This clonotype has more than one count but fewer than ten. The rearrangement links TRBV9 to TRBJ2-5; perhaps TRBD1 as D (7 bases). The CDR3 is 16 residues long. Trimming removed 1 base from V and 2 bases from J, with 15 bases in between. Looked up from germline, CDR1 is SGDLS and CDR2 is YYNGEE. The CDR3 loop is CASSVLQGGQQETQYF. In DNA, the CDR3 is TGTGCCAGCAGCGTACTTCAGGGGGGTCAGCAAGAGACCCAGTACTTC.

This clonotype was seen a handful of times. The chain carries TRBV28 and TRBJ2-1; the D gene could be TRBD1 or TRBD2 (6 bases each). Per germline, CDR1 MDHEN and CDR2 SYDVKM. CDR3 size: 16 residues. The germline V and J ends were trimmed by 10 bases and 4 bases, with 23 bases remaining between them. The CDR3: CATVHTGADRYNEQFF. The CDR3, as DNA: TGTGCCACCGTTCACACGGGGGCAGATCGATACAATGAGCAGTTCTTC.

This clonotype was picked up a small number of times. V gene TRBV4-2 combines with J gene TRBJ2-7; 7 nucleotides agree with TRBD2. There are 18 residues in the CDR3. V was clipped by 0 bases and J by 1 base; unmatched bases: 12. CDR1 and CDR2 (germline): LGHNA, YNFKEQ. CDR3 in DNA: TGTGCCAGCAGCCAAGAAGGAGGACTAGTGCAGAGATCCTACGAGCAGTACTTC. Its protein is CASSQEGGLVQRSYEQYF.

This clonotype was detected ten times or more. V usage is TRBV27 and J usage is TRBJ2-7, with 9 bases fitting TRBD2. Germline trimming cut 6 bases from V and 7 bases from J; bases unmatched to any gene: 13. This CDR3 is built from 15 residues. CDR1 is MNHEY and CDR2 is SMNVEV in the germline V gene (reference sequence). The CDR3 DNA reads TGTGCCAGCAGCGCCAATAGCGGGAGACCGGTTGAGCAGTACTTC. This sequence encodes CASSANSGRPVEQYF.

This clonotype was seen only a few times. The V gene is TRBV20-1, the J gene TRBJ2-3, with 9 bases identical to TRBD2. V lost 5 bases and J lost 2; bases outside the gene matches: 8. In germline, CDR1 is DFQATT, CDR2 SNEGSKA (reference sequence). This CDR3 region has 15 residues. CDR3 in DNA: TGCAGTGCTGGGAGAGCGGGAGGTTCCACAGATACGCAGTATTTT. Its protein product is CSAGRAGGSTDTQYF.

This clonotype was recorded at least ten times. This chain links TRBV6-2 or TRBV6-3 with TRBJ2-7; 16 positions agree with TRBD2. V lost 4 bases to trimming and J lost 2 bases; unmatched junction nucleotides: 5. Germline CDR1 MNHEY, CDR2 SVGEGT. The CDR3 covers 17 residues. CDR3 sequence reads: CASSFPGLAGGPYEQYF. The DNA for the CDR3 is TGTGCCAGCAGTTTCCCGGGACTAGCGGGAGGGCCCTACGAGCAGTACTTC.

The sample holds a few counts of this clonotype. This chain connects TRBV4-3 to TRBJ2-7; D is uncertain. Deletions cut 3 bases from V and 0 bases from J, with 12 bases between. Germline V gene data show CDR1 as LGHNA and CDR2 as YSLEER. This CDR3 comprises 15 residues. The CDR3 sequence is CASSHTAGPSYEQYF. The CDR3 region has the DNA TGCGCCAGCAGCCACACAGCTGGTCCCTCCTACGAGCAGTACTTC.